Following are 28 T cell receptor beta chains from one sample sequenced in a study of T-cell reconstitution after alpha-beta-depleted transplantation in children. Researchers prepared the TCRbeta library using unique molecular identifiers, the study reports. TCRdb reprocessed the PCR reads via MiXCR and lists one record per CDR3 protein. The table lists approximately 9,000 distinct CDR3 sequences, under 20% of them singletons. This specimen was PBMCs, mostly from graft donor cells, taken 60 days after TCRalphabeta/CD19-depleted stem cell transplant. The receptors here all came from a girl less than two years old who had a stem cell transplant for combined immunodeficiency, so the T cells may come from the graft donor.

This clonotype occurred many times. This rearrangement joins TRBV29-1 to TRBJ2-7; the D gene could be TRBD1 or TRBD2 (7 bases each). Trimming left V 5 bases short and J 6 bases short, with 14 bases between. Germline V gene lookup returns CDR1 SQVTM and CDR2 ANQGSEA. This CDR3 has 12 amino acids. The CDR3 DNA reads TGCAGCGTTTCAGGGGGGGGGACCGAGCAGTACTTC. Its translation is CSVSGGGTEQYF.

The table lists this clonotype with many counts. The CDR3 region is CASSFNHNEQFF. CDR3 nucleotide sequence: TGCGCCAGCAGTTTCAACCACAATGAGCAGTTCTTC. V is TRBV4-3 and J is TRBJ2-1, with unresolved D. The CDR3 loop spans 12 amino acids. CDR1 LGHNA and CDR2 YSLEER come from the germline V gene. Trimming removed 6 bases at V and 5 bases at J, with 8 bases between.

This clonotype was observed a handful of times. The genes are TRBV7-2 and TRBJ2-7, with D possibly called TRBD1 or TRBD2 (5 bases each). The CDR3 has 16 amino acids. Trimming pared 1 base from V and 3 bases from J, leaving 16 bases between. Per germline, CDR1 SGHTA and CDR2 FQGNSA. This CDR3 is CASSLGPRTGRYEQYF. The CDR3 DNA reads TGTGCCAGCAGCTTAGGCCCCAGGACGGGGCGCTACGAGCAGTACTTC.

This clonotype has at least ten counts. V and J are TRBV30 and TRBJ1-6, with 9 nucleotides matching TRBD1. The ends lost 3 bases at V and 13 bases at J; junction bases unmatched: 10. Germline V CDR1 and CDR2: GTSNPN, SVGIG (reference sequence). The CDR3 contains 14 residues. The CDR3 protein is CAWSKTRTGDPLHF. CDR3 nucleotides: TGTGCCTGGAGCAAAACAAGGACAGGGGATCCCCTCCACTTT.

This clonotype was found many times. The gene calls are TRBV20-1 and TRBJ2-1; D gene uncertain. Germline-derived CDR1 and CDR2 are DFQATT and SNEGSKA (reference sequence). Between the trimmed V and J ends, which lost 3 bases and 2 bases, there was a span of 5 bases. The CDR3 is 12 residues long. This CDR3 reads CSASGAYNEQFF. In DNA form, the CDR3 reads TGCAGTGCTAGCGGAGCCTACAATGAGCAGTTCTTC.

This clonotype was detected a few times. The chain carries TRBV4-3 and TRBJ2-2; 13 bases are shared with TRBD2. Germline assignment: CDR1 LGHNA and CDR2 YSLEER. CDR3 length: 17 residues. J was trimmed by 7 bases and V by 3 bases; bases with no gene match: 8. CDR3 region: CASSHGLAGDEVGELFF. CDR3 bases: TGCGCCAGCAGCCATGGACTAGCGGGAGATGAGGTCGGGGAGCTGTTTTTT.

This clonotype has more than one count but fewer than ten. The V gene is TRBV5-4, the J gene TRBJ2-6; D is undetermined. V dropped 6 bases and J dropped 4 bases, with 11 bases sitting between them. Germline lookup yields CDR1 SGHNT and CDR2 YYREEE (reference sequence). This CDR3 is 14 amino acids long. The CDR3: CASTRESGANVLTF. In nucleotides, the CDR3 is TGTGCCAGCACTAGGGAATCCGGGGCCAACGTCCTGACTTTC.

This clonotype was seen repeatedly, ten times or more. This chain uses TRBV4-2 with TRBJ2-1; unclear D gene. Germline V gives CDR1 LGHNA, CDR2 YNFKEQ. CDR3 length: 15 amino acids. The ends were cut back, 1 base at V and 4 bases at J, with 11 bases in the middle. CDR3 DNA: TGTGCCAGCAGCCAAGTAACTGCATCATACAATGAGCAGTTCTTC. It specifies CASSQVTASYNEQFF.

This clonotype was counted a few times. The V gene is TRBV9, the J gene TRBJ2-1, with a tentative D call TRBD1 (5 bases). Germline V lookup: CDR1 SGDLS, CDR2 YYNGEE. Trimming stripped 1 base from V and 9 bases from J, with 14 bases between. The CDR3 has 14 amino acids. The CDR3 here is CASSVLGETGEQFF. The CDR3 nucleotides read TGTGCCAGCAGCGTACTAGGGGAAACGGGTGAGCAGTTCTTC.

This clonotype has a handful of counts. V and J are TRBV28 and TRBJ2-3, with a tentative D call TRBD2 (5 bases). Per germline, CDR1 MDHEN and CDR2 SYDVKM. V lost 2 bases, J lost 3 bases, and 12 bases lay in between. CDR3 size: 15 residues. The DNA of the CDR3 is TGTGCCAGCAGTTTACGGCTAGCTTGGACAGATACGCAGTATTTT. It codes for CASSLRLAWTDTQYF.

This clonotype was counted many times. The CDR3 region has the DNA TGTGCCAGCAGCCGGAGCGGGGGCGTTTACAATGAGCAGTTCTTC. Amino acid sequence: CASSRSGGVYNEQFF. This chain joins TRBV12-3 or TRBV12-4 and TRBJ2-1; 8 bases are shared with TRBD2. CDR3 length: 15 residues. The ends lost 6 bases at V and 4 bases at J; junction bases unmatched: 8.

The DNA for the CDR3 is TGCGCCAGCAGCTTGGATGGGACAGGGTTCTACAATGAGCAGTTCTTC. It yields the protein CASSLDGTGFYNEQFF. The chain carries TRBV5-1 and TRBJ2-1; 9 bases match TRBD1. J gave up 3 bases and V 0 bases, and 4 bases lay outside the gene matches. Germline lookup yields CDR1 SGHRS and CDR2 YFSETQ. CDR3 length equals 16 residues.

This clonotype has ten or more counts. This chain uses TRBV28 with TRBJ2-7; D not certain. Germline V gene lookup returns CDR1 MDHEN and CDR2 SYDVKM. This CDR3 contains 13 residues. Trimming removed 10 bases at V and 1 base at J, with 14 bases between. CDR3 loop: CATPRPESYEQYF. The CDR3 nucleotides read TGTGCCACCCCAAGACCCGAGTCCTACGAGCAGTACTTC. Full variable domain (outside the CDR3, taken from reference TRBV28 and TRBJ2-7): DVKVTQSSRYLVKRTGEKVFLECVQDMDHENMFWYRQDPGLGLRLIYFSYDVKMKEKGDIPEGYSVSREKKERFSLILESASTNQTSMYLCATPRPESYEQYFGPGTRLTVT.

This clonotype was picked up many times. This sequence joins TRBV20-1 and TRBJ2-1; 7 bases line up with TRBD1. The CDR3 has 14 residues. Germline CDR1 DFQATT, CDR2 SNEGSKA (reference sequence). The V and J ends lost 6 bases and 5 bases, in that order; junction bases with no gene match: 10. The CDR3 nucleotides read TGCAGTGCCCACAGGGGTGACGGTGACAATGAGCAGTTCTTC. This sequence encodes CSAHRGDGDNEQFF.

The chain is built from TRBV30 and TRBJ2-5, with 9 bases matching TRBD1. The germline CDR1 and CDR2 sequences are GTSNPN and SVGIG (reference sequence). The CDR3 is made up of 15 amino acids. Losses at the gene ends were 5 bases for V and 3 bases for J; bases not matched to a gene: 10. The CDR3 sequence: CAWVPPGTGKETQYF. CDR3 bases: TGTGCCTGGGTACCCCCAGGGACAGGGAAAGAGACCCAGTACTTC.

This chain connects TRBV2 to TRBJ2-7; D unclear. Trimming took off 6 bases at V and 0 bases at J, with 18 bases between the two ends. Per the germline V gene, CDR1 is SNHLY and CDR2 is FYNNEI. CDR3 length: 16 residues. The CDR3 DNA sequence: TGTGCCAGCAGGGCCGCTGGTGGGGTGCCCTCCTACGAGCAGTACTTC. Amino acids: CASRAAGGVPSYEQYF. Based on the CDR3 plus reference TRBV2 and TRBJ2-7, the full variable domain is EPEVTQTPSHQVTQMGQEVILRCVPISNHLYFYWYRQILGQKVEFLVSFYNNEISEKSEIFDDQFSVERPDGSNFTLKIRSTKLEDSAMYFCASRAAGGVPSYEQYFGPGTRLTVT.

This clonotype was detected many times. For the CDR3, the DNA is TGCAGTGCTAGTCTGACTGGCGTCAACGTCCTGACTTTC. It encodes CSASLTGVNVLTF. The rearrangement joins TRBV20-1 to TRBJ2-6; D gene ambiguous. Germline CDR1 DFQATT, CDR2 SNEGSKA (reference sequence). CDR3 length equals 13 residues. V was pared by 3 bases and J by 9 bases, with 12 bases between.

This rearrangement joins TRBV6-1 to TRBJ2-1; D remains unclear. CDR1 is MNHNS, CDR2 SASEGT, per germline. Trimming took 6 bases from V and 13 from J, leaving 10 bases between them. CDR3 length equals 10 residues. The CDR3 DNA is TGTGCCAGCAGCTTTCACCTTCAGTTCTTC. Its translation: CASSFHLQFF.

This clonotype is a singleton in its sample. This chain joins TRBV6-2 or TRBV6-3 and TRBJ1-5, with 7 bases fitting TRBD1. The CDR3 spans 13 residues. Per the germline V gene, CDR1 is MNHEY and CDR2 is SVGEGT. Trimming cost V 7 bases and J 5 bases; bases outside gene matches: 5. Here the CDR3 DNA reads TGTGCCAGCACAGGGGGAAGTCATCAGCCCCAGCATTTT. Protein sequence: CASTGGSHQPQHF.

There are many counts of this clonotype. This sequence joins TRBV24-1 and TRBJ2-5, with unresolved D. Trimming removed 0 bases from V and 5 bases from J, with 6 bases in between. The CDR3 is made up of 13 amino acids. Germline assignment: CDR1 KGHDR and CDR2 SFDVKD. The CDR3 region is CATSDLQMETQYF. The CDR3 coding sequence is TGTGCCACCAGTGATTTGCAAATGGAGACCCAGTACTTC.

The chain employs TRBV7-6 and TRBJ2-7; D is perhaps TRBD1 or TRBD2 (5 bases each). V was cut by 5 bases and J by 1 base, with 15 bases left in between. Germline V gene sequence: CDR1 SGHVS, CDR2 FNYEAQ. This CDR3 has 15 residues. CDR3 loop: CASSDTPGPSYEQYF. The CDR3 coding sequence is TGTGCCAGCAGCGACACGCCGGGACCATCCTACGAGCAGTACTTC. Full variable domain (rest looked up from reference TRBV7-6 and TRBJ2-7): GAGVSQSPRYKVTKRGQDVALRCDPISGHVSLYWYRQALGQGPEFLTYFNYEAQQDKSGLPNDRFSAERPEGSISTLTIQRTEQRDSAMYRCASSDTPGPSYEQYFGPGTRLTVT.

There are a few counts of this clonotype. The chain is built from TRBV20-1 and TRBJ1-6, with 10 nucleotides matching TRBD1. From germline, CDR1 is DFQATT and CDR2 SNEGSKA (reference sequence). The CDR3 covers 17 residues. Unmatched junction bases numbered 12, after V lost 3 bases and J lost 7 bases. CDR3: CSASEGTGEGQNSPLHF. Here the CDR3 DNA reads TGCAGTGCTAGCGAGGGGACAGGGGAAGGTCAAAATTCACCCCTCCACTTT.

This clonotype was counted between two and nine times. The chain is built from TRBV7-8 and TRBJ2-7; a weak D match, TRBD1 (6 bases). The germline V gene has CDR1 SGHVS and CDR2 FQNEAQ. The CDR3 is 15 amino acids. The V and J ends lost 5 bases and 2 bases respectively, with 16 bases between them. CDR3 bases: TGTGCCAGCAGCCCAGGCCGGGACACGCCCTACGAGCAGTACTTC. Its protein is CASSPGRDTPYEQYF.

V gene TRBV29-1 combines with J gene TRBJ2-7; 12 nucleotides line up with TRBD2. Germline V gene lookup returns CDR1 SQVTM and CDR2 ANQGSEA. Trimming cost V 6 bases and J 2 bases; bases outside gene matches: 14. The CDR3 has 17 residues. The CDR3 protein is CSVVWASGRARTYEQYF. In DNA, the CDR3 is TGCAGCGTCGTTTGGGCTAGCGGGAGGGCCCGTACCTACGAGCAGTACTTC.

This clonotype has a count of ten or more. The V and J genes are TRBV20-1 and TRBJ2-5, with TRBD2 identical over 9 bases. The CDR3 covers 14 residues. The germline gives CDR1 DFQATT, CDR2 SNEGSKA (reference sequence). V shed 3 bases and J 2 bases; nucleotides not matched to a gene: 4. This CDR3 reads CSASELAGQETQYF. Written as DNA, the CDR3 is TGCAGTGCTAGTGAACTAGCGGGTCAAGAGACCCAGTACTTC.

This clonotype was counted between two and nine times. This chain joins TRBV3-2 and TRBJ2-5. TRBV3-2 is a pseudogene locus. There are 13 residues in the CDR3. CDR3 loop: CASRGSYQETQYF. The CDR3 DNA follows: TGTGCCAGCCGCGGGTCGTACCAAGAGACCCAGTACTTC.

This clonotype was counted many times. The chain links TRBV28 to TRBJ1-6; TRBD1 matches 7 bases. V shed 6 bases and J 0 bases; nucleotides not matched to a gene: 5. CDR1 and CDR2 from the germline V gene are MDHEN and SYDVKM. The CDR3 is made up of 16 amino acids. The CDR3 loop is CASRPWDSSYNSPLHF. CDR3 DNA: TGTGCCAGCAGACCCTGGGACAGCTCCTATAATTCACCCCTCCACTTT.

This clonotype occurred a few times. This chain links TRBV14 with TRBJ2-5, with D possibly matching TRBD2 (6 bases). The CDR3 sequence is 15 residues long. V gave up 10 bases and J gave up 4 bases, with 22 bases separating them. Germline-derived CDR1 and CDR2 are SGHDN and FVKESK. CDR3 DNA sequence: TGTGCCATCCCTCCGGATCCGGCGGGGCGAGAGACCCAGTACTTC. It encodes CAIPPDPAGRETQYF.